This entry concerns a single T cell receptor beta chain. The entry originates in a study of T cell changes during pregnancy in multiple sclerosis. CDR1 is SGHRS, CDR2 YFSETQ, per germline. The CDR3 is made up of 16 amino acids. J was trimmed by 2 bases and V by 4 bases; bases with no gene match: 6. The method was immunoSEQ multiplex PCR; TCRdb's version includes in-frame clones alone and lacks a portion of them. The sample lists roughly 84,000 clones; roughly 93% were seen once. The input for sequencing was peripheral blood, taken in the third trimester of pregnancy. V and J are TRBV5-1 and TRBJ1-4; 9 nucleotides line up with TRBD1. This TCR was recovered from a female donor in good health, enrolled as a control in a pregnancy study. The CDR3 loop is CASSTGTGSTNEKLFF. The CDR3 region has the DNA TGCGCCAGCAGCACCGGGACAGGGTCGACTAATGAAAAACTGTTTTTT.